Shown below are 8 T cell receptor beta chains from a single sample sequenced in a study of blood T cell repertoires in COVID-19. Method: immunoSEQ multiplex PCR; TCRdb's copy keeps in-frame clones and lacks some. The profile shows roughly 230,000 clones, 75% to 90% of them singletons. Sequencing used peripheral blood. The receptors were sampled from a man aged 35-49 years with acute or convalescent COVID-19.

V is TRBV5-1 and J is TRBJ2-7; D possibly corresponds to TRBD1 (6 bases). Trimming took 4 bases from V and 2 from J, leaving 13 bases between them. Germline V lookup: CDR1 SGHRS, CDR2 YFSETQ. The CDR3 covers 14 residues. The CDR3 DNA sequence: TGCGCCAGCAGCCCACTGACAGGTGCCTACGAGCAGTACTTC. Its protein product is CASSPLTGAYEQYF.

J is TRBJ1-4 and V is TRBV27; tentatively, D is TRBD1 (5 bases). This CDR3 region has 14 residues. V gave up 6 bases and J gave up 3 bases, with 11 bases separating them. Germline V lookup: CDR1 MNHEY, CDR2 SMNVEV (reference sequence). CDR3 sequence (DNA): TGTGCCAGCAGACATGACAGACCTAATGAAAAACTGTTTTTT. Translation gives CASRHDRPNEKLFF.

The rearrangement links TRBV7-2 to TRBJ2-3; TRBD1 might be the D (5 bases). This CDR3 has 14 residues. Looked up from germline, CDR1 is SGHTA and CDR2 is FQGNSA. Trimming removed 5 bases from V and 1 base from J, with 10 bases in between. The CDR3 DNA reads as TGTGCCAGCAGCATTAGCAGGGGCACAGATACGCAGTATTTT. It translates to CASSISRGTDTQYF.

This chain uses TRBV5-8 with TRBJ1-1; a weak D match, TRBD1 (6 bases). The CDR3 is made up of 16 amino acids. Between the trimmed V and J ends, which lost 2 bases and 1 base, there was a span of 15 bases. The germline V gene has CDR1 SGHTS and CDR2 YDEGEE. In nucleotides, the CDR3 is TGTGCCAGCAGCTTTTATTCCGGACAGAGGAACACTGAAGCTTTCTTT. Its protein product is CASSFYSGQRNTEAFF.

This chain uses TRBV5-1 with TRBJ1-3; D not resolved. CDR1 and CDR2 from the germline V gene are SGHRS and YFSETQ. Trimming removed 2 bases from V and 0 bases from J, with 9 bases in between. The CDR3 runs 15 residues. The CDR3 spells CASSFSGSSGNTIYF. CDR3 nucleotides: TGCGCCAGCAGCTTCTCTGGGAGCTCTGGAAACACCATATATTTT.

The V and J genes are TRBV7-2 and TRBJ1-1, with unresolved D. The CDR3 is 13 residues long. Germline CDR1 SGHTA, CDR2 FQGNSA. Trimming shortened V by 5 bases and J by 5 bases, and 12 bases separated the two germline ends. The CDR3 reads CASSRLRLTEAFF. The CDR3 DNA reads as TGTGCCAGCAGCCGGCTGAGGTTAACTGAAGCTTTCTTT.

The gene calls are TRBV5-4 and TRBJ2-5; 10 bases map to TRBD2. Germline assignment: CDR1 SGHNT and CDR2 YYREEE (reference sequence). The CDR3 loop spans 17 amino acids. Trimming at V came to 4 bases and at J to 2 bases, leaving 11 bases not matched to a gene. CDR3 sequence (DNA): TGTGCCAGCAGCCCAGGTCCTAGCGGGAGTCGGCAAGAGACCCAGTACTTC. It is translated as CASSPGPSGSRQETQYF.

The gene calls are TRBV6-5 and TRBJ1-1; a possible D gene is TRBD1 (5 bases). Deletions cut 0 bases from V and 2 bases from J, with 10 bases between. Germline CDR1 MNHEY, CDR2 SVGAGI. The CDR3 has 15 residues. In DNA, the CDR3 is TGTGCCAGCAGTTACTCCTCCAGGGTTAACACTGAAGCTTTCTTT. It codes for CASSYSSRVNTEAFF.